The 20 T cell receptor beta chains listed next were all sequenced from one sample in a study of blood T cell repertoires in COVID-19. The data were produced by immunoSEQ multiplex PCR, yet TCRdb's version contains in-frame clones alone and is incomplete. The data show about 31,000 clones, around 90% seen once. The sequencing sample was made of peripheral blood. The receptors were gathered from a woman in her thirties or forties with active or convalescent COVID-19.

The genes are TRBV28 and TRBJ1-5; a weak D match, TRBD1 (6 bases). This CDR3 comprises 17 residues. CDR1 is MDHEN, CDR2 SYDVKM, per germline. V dropped 6 bases and J dropped 3 bases, with 21 bases sitting between them. This CDR3 reads CASRSGTTGQPNQPQHF. The CDR3 DNA sequence: TGTGCCAGCAGGAGCGGGACCACGGGACAACCCAATCAGCCCCAGCATTTT.

The chain couples TRBV29-1 to TRBJ2-3, with 10 bases matching TRBD2. The CDR3 is 15 residues long. J was trimmed by 0 bases and V by 4 bases; bases with no gene match: 4. From germline, CDR1 is SQVTM and CDR2 ANQGSEA. CDR3 sequence reads: CSVGRTSGSTDTQYF. The CDR3 nucleotides read TGCAGCGTTGGTAGGACTAGCGGCAGCACAGATACGCAGTATTTT.

This clone was counted only a few times. This rearrangement joins TRBV6-1 to TRBJ2-7; 11 nucleotides agree with TRBD2. The ends lost 4 bases at V and 0 bases at J; junction bases unmatched: 14. The germline V gene encodes CDR1 MNHNS and CDR2 SASEGT. This CDR3 comprises 19 residues. In nucleotides, the CDR3 is TGTGCCAGCAGTGTCGTACGCGGGACTAGCGGACCCAACTCCTACGAGCAGTACTTC. The encoded protein is CASSVVRGTSGPNSYEQYF.

The genes are TRBV6-5 and TRBJ2-7, with D tentatively TRBD1 (5 bases). Deletions cut 7 bases from V and 6 bases from J, with 19 bases between. Germline-derived CDR1 and CDR2 are MNHEY and SVGAGI. There are 14 residues in the CDR3. In DNA, the CDR3 is TGTGCCAGCACCCTGACCTGGGGCCGCGGCGAGCAGTACTTC. This translates into CASTLTWGRGEQYF.

The chain employs TRBV4-1 and TRBJ2-1, with 8 nucleotides matching TRBD2. The CDR3 is made up of 16 amino acids. The ends lost 0 bases at V and 3 bases at J; junction bases unmatched: 4. The V gene's germline CDR1 is MGHRA and CDR2 YSYEKL. CDR3 amino acids: CASSQEGGGIYNEQFF. CDR3 DNA sequence: TGCGCCAGCAGCCAAGAGGGCGGGGGGATCTACAATGAGCAGTTCTTC.

The V gene is TRBV10-3, the J gene TRBJ1-6; TRBD1 aligns across 10 bases. V dropped 7 bases and J dropped 6; count of bases not matched to a gene: 3. The CDR3 is made up of 14 amino acids. Germline lookup yields CDR1 ENHRY and CDR2 SYGVKD. The CDR3 nucleotides read TGTGCCATCACCAGGGACAGGGGTAATTCACCCCTCCACTTT. It is translated as CAITRDRGNSPLHF.

The CDR3 bases are TGTGCCAGCATCCGGGGGGCCCTAAGGGCAGATACGCAGTATTTT. This translates into CASIRGALRADTQYF. The V gene is TRBV28, the J gene TRBJ2-3; D is possibly TRBD2 (7 bases). CDR1 and CDR2 from the germline V gene are MDHEN and SYDVKM. V dropped 7 bases and J dropped 4 bases, with 18 bases sitting between them. This CDR3 has 15 residues.

The chain links TRBV6-6 to TRBJ1-6; D is possibly TRBD1 (5 bases). Germline-derived CDR1 and CDR2 are MNHNY and SVGAGI (reference sequence). V was shortened by 5 bases and J by 14 bases, with 19 bases between the two germline ends. The CDR3 is made up of 14 amino acids. CDR3 DNA sequence: TGTGCCAGCAGTAGCTCGACCGGGGGTCGGGCCCTCCACTTT. Translating it yields CASSSSTGGRALHF.

This rearrangement joins TRBV4-1 to TRBJ1-2; a weak D match, TRBD1 (5 bases). Germline loops: CDR1 MGHRA, CDR2 YSYEKL. The CDR3 has 14 amino acids. V was pared by 0 bases and J by 4 bases, with 9 bases between. The CDR3, as DNA: TGCGCCAGCAGCCAAGAGGGACTAGTCTATGGCTACACCTTC. It specifies CASSQEGLVYGYTF.

The rearrangement uses TRBV7-2 and TRBJ2-1; 11 nucleotides agree with TRBD2. Germline V gene lookup returns CDR1 SGHTA and CDR2 FQGNSA. This CDR3 has 13 amino acids. Losses at the gene ends were 3 bases for V and 10 bases for J; bases not matched to a gene: 2. The CDR3 sequence is CASSFSSGGEQFF. The CDR3 DNA is TGTGCCAGCAGCTTCTCTAGCGGGGGGGAGCAGTTCTTC.

The chain couples TRBV30 to TRBJ1-2; D may be TRBD1 (6 bases). The CDR3 runs to 15 residues. Germline V gene data show CDR1 as GTSNPN and CDR2 as SVGIG (reference sequence). V was cut by 0 bases and J by 6 bases, with 17 bases left in between. CDR3: CAWSVGRGEWDGYTF. As DNA, the CDR3 is TGTGCCTGGAGTGTGGGGAGGGGGGAGTGGGATGGCTACACCTTC.

The chain combines TRBV3-1 (or the pseudogene TRBV3-2) with TRBJ2-2, with TRBD2 matching over 10 bases. Germline trimming cut 1 base from V and 6 bases from J; bases unmatched to any gene: 2. Germline V gene lookup returns CDR1 LGHDT and CDR2 YNNKEL (reference sequence). This CDR3 is built from 15 residues. CDR3: CASSQAGTSAGELFF. The DNA for the CDR3 is TGTGCCAGCAGCCAAGCCGGGACTAGCGCCGGGGAGCTGTTTTTT.

This sequence joins TRBV25-1 and TRBJ1-4; D might be TRBD1 (5 bases). Trimming stripped 1 base from V and 4 bases from J, with 7 bases between. The CDR3 covers 14 residues. Germline V gene sequence: CDR1 MGHDK, CDR2 SYGVNS. Here the CDR3 reads CASSESGFNEKLFF. The DNA of the CDR3 is TGTGCCAGCAGTGAATCAGGGTTTAATGAAAAACTGTTTTTT.

The V and J genes are TRBV19 and TRBJ1-4; D is perhaps TRBD1 (5 bases). Germline loops: CDR1 LNHDA, CDR2 SQIVND (reference sequence). The CDR3 has 15 amino acids. Trimming cost V 7 bases and J 7 bases, with 19 bases left between them. The CDR3 is CASTTLGGGGEKLFF. In DNA, the CDR3 is TGTGCCAGTACCACACTCGGGGGGGGTGGTGAAAAACTGTTTTTT.

J is TRBJ2-1 and V is TRBV24-1; 9 nucleotides match TRBD2. V dropped 3 bases and J dropped 7; count of bases not matched to a gene: 9. Germline loops: CDR1 KGHDR, CDR2 SFDVKD. The CDR3 is 16 amino acids. The CDR3 DNA is TGTGCCACCAGTGATCGAGGGCTAGCGGGGAATAATGAGCAGTTCTTC. This translates into CATSDRGLAGNNEQFF.

The rearrangement joins TRBV28 to TRBJ1-4, with D perhaps matching TRBD1 (6 bases). The CDR3 runs 14 residues. CDR1 and CDR2 from the germline V gene are MDHEN and SYDVKM. V shed 5 bases and J shed 7 bases, with 14 bases lying between them. CDR3 in amino acids: CASSPGTGFEKLFF. For the CDR3, the DNA is TGTGCCAGCAGTCCCGGAACAGGGTTTGAAAAACTGTTTTTT.

In its sample, this clone was seen once. The chain is built from TRBV5-1 and TRBJ2-3; the match to TRBD2 covers 10 bases. The J segment lost 0 bases and the V segment lost 0 bases, leaving 4 bases of the junction unmatched. This CDR3 comprises 17 residues. Germline loops: CDR1 SGHRS, CDR2 YFSETQ. CDR3 nucleotides: TGCGCCAGCAGCTTGGACGCTAGCGGGGGTAGCACAGATACGCAGTATTTT. It codes for CASSLDASGGSTDTQYF.

The chain links TRBV7-9 to TRBJ2-5; 8 bases match TRBD2. J was trimmed by 5 bases and V by 4 bases; bases with no gene match: 9. Germline V lookup: CDR1 SEHNR, CDR2 FQNEAQ (reference sequence). This CDR3 is built from 15 residues. CDR3 DNA sequence: TGTGCCAGCAGCTCGTCTCGGGGGGGCCCTGAGACCCAGTACTTC. Translation gives CASSSSRGGPETQYF.

V and J are TRBV27 and TRBJ1-1; 7 bases match TRBD1. Germline V gene sequence: CDR1 MNHEY, CDR2 SMNVEV (reference sequence). Trimming at V came to 0 bases and at J to 10 bases, leaving 8 bases not matched to a gene. This CDR3 has 14 residues. The CDR3 is CASSLSTGVKGAFF. CDR3 DNA sequence: TGTGCCAGCAGTTTATCAACAGGGGTGAAGGGAGCTTTCTTT.

V gene TRBV7-8 combines with J gene TRBJ2-1, with 11 bases identical to TRBD1. Germline CDR1 and CDR2: SGHVS and FQNEAQ. The CDR3 has 15 residues. Trimming cost V 4 bases and J 6 bases; bases outside gene matches: 5. The CDR3 region is CASSSRGTGGNEQFF. In DNA form, the CDR3 reads TGTGCCAGCAGCTCGCGCGGGACAGGGGGCAATGAGCAGTTCTTC.